This T cell receptor (beta chain) was captured in a study of regulatory T cells in long-lasting Graves disease. Study context: Persistent Graves' disease required over 5 years of antithyroid drugs and positive TSH receptor antibodies.

On this clonotype: Its antigen is currently unknown. This may be a read error: a much more frequent sequence differs by one nucleotide.

CDR3 size: 12 residues. CDR1 and CDR2 (germline): WSHSY, SAAADI. Documented time point: persistent/refractory GD, antithyroid drugs over 5 years with positive TRAb. Making the TCR library involved RNA that had been extracted from PBMCs. Study-wide results and limits: Reduced TCR diversity was observed in persistent Graves' patients versus newly diagnosed patients. Possibly, too few samples lowered accuracy.

CDR3 regions were amplified by Arm-PCR using iRepertoire HTBI primers to build TCR beta libraries. TCRdb analysed the multiplex PCR reads with MiXCR anew, one entry per CDR3 protein. Of approximately 690,000 distinct CDR3 sequences listed, approximately 29% are singletons. The input for sequencing was peripheral blood mononuclear cells (PBMCs), taken when the disease was refractory, from a patient treated with antithyroid drugs. This TCR was recovered from a female donor with Graves disease. The chain combines TRBV10-2 with TRBJ2-7; tentatively, D is TRBD1 (5 bases). Here the CDR3 DNA reads TGCGCCAGCAGTGAGCAGGGTTACGGGCAGTACTTC. As protein: CASSEQGYGQYF.